This T cell receptor beta chain was found in a study of Graves' ophthalmopathy and Graves' hyperthyroidism. The CDR3 is made up of 14 amino acids. The junction had 5 bases not matched to a gene; V was cut back by 6 bases and J by 5 bases. TCR beta CDR3 regions were amplified from RNA transcripts. Following a first-round RT-PCR that used HTBI primers, a second-round multiplex PCR was carried out. One entry per CDR3 protein, called by TCRdb with MiXCR from the multiplex PCR reads. The profile shows roughly 160,000 distinct CDR3 sequences, approximately 40% of them singletons. In this sample, this clonotype turned up many times.

The rearrangement joins TRBV12-3 or TRBV12-4 to TRBJ1-1, with 11 nucleotides matching TRBD1. The sequence came from a young man with Graves' ophthalmopathy. The sample consisted of peripheral blood. The CDR3 coding sequence is TGTGCCAGCAGCCCGGACAGGGGGCGGACTGAAGCTTTCTTT. Translation gives CASSPDRGRTEAFF.